What follows are 32 T cell receptor beta chains derived from one specimen sequenced in a study of siplizumab effects on memory and regulatory T cells. Produced via immunoSEQ multiplex PCR; TCRdb's table is partial and in-frame only. The data contain around 100,000 clones, 80% to 95% of them singletons. The sequencing sample was made of CD4+ T cells sorted from blood. All receptors come from a human donor in good health. Some clones in this sample may be carry-over from other donors' samples.

V gene TRBV5-5 combines with J gene TRBJ2-7; no clear D gene. Trimming removed 1 base at V and 6 bases at J, with 8 bases between. Germline values: CDR1 SGHKS, CDR2 YYEKEE (reference sequence). The CDR3 extends over 12 amino acids. The CDR3 is CASSLPAFEQYF. The CDR3 DNA follows: TGTGCCAGCAGCTTGCCGGCGTTCGAGCAGTACTTC.

The rearrangement links TRBV2 to TRBJ2-3, with a tentative D call TRBD2 (6 bases). The CDR3 loop spans 14 amino acids. The germline V gene encodes CDR1 SNHLY and CDR2 FYNNEI. Trimming removed 8 bases at V and 4 bases at J, with 16 bases between. This CDR3 reads CASCQGLPPDTQYF. The CDR3 nucleotides read TGTGCCAGCTGCCAGGGACTCCCCCCAGATACGCAGTATTTT.

The chain carries TRBV5-1 and TRBJ2-7; 10 bases are shared with TRBD2. The CDR3 has 15 residues. V dropped 3 bases and J dropped 4; count of bases not matched to a gene: 7. CDR1 and CDR2 (germline): SGHRS, YFSETQ. Here the CDR3 reads CASSSETSGKYEQYF. The CDR3 bases are TGCGCCAGCAGCTCAGAAACTAGCGGGAAATACGAGCAGTACTTC. The full variable domain, in which reference TRBV5-1 and TRBJ2-7 provide the parts outside the CDR3, is KAGVTQTPRYLIKTRGQQVTLSCSPISGHRSVSWYQQTPGQGLQFLFEYFSETQRNKGNFPGRFSGRQFSNSRSEMNVSTLELGDSALYLCASSSETSGKYEQYFGPGTRLTVT.

The V gene is TRBV28, the J gene TRBJ1-6; a weak D match, TRBD1 (6 bases). CDR1 MDHEN and CDR2 SYDVKM come from the germline V gene. CDR3 length: 13 residues. Trimming stripped 6 bases from V and 18 bases from J, with 21 bases between. In DNA form, the CDR3 reads TGTGCCAGCAGAACTACTGGCAGGTCGGGGGCCCACTTT. This sequence encodes CASRTTGRSGAHF. Combining the CDR3 with reference TRBV28 and TRBJ1-6 gives the whole variable domain DVKVTQSSRYLVKRTGEKVFLECVQDMDHENMFWYRQDPGLGLRLIYFSYDVKMKEKGDIPEGYSVSREKKERFSLILESASTNQTSMYLCASRTTGRSGAHFGNGTRLTVT.

The chain is built from TRBV7-3 and TRBJ2-2; no clear D. The CDR3 runs to 15 residues. Germline assignment: CDR1 SGHTA and CDR2 FQGTGA. With 6 bases removed from V and 6 bases from J, the gap between germline ends came to 17 bases. CDR3 amino acids: CASSDNLRFPGELFF. CDR3 bases: TGTGCCAGCAGTGACAACTTACGCTTTCCCGGGGAGCTGTTTTTT. The variable domain in full, completed from reference TRBV7-3 and TRBJ2-2, reads GAGVSQTPSNKVTEKGKYVELRCDPISGHTALYWYRQSLGQGPEFLIYFQGTGAADDSGLPNDRFFAVRPEGSVSTLKIQRTERGDSAVYLCASSDNLRFPGELFFGEGSRLTVL.

Here the CDR3 DNA reads TGTGCCAGCAGCTTAATTCTAGCGGGAGATTTGTCCTACAATGAGCAGTTCTTC. Residues: CASSLILAGDLSYNEQFF. The chain employs TRBV11-1 and TRBJ2-1; 10 bases are shared with TRBD2. Per germline, CDR1 SGHAT and CDR2 FQDESV (reference sequence). The CDR3 has 18 amino acids. Losses at the gene ends were 2 bases for V and 1 base for J; bases not matched to a gene: 8.

The rearrangement uses TRBV7-2 and TRBJ1-4; 10 nucleotides align to TRBD1. J lost 2 bases, V lost 3 bases, and 3 bases had no gene match. This CDR3 contains 16 residues. CDR1 and CDR2 from the germline V gene are SGHTA and FQGNSA. Here the CDR3 reads CASSFDRGLTNEKLFF. The CDR3 coding sequence is TGTGCCAGCAGCTTCGACAGGGGGCTTACTAATGAAAAACTGTTTTTT.

This rearrangement joins TRBV9 to TRBJ2-2; D is undetermined. V was shortened by 0 bases and J by 0 bases, with 9 bases between the two germline ends. The CDR3 sequence is 16 residues long. Germline CDR1 is SGDLS and CDR2 is YYNGEE. The CDR3 nucleotides are TGTGCCAGCAGCGTAGGGACCACAGCGAACACCGGGGAGCTGTTTTTT. Translating gives CASSVGTTANTGELFF.

This chain connects TRBV13 to TRBJ1-1; D call uncertain. This CDR3 has 13 residues. The V gene lost 5 bases and the J gene lost 4 bases, with 11 bases spanning the gap. CDR1 and CDR2 from the germline V gene are PRHDT and FYEKMQ (reference sequence). The CDR3 DNA follows: TGTGCCAGCAGCCGACCGGTAATCACTGAAGCTTTCTTT. It yields the protein CASSRPVITEAFF.

This clone was seen a single time. The V and J genes are TRBV19 and TRBJ1-2; no clear D. The CDR3 spans 13 residues. Trimming left V 11 bases short and J 4 bases short, with 17 bases between. CDR1 is LNHDA, CDR2 SQIVND, per germline (reference sequence). CDR3 in DNA: TGTGCCGGTGCGGGAGTCGGCGGCTATGGCTACACCTTC. Protein product: CAGAGVGGYGYTF.

The chain carries TRBV12-5 and TRBJ2-1; 10 nucleotides match TRBD2. Germline CDR1 and CDR2: LGHNT and FRNRAP. V shed 2 bases, J shed 1 base, and the junction held 2 bases outside the gene matches. The CDR3 runs 16 residues. CDR3 sequence reads: CASGLISGRSYNEQFF. Written as DNA, the CDR3 is TGTGCTAGTGGTTTGATTAGCGGGAGGTCCTACAATGAGCAGTTCTTC.

This clone was picked up a small number of times. This chain connects TRBV4-1 to TRBJ2-1, with D possibly being TRBD1 or TRBD2 (6 bases each). The V end lost 4 bases, the J end lost 1 base, and 17 bases lay between the germline ends. In germline, CDR1 is MGHRA, CDR2 YSYEKL. The CDR3 contains 17 residues. The CDR3 loop is CASSPLLRGQSYNEQFF. Written as DNA, the CDR3 is TGCGCCAGCAGCCCCTTGCTTCGGGGGCAATCCTACAATGAGCAGTTCTTC.

The J gene is TRBJ1-1, the V gene TRBV7-2; D gene unclear. The germline V gene has CDR1 SGHTA and CDR2 FQGNSA. V dropped 7 bases and J dropped 2 bases, with 14 bases sitting between them. This CDR3 has 14 residues. CDR3 sequence: CASTWGSANTEAFF. CDR3 DNA sequence: TGTGCCAGCACCTGGGGTTCGGCTAACACTGAAGCTTTCTTT.

This clone has more than one count but fewer than ten. The chain couples TRBV1 to TRBJ2-1; the table's D call, TRBD2, was not checked against the DNA. TRBV1 is termed a pseudogene. The CDR3 spans 17 residues. The CDR3 DNA reads TGCACCAGCAGCCAAGAGACGGGACTAGCGTACAAGGGTGAGCAGTTCTTC. This gives the protein CTSSQETGLAYKGEQFF.

The chain recombines TRBV7-3 with TRBJ2-1; D perhaps matches TRBD2 (5 bases). CDR1 SGHTA and CDR2 FQGTGA come from the germline V gene. CDR3 length equals 12 residues. With 2 bases removed from V and 13 bases from J, the gap between germline ends came to 12 bases. In nucleotides, the CDR3 is TGTGCCAGCAGCTTAGGTGCGGGTGCCCAGTTCTTC. Amino acid sequence: CASSLGAGAQFF.

The chain uses TRBV14 and TRBJ1-2, with no clear D. Germline V lookup: CDR1 SGHDN, CDR2 FVKESK. Deletions cut 6 bases from V and 1 base from J, with 9 bases between. This CDR3 has 13 amino acids. This CDR3 is CASSGRVNYGYTF. The DNA of the CDR3 is TGTGCCAGCAGTGGGAGGGTTAACTATGGCTACACCTTC.

The V gene is TRBV5-8, the J gene TRBJ1-4; D not certain. The CDR3 consists of 15 residues. Germline-derived CDR1 and CDR2 are SGHTS and YDEGEE. Trimming cost V 3 bases and J 8 bases, with 17 bases left between them. CDR3 residues: CASSSRTGGREKLFF. DNA for the CDR3: TGTGCCAGCAGCTCGAGGACGGGAGGGAGAGAAAAACTGTTTTTT.

CDR3: CATSGGYEQYF. The DNA of the CDR3 is TGTGCCACTAGCGGGGGCTACGAGCAGTACTTC. V is TRBV19 and J is TRBJ2-7, with 10 bases matching TRBD2. Germline assignment: CDR1 LNHDA and CDR2 SQIVND (reference sequence). With V trimmed by 10 bases and J by 3 bases, 0 bases remained unmatched. The CDR3 totals 11 residues.

In DNA form, the CDR3 reads TGCGCCAGCAGCTTGGAGTCCAGGGGGCATAACAATGAAAAACTGTTTTTT. It specifies CASSLESRGHNNEKLFF. The chain recombines TRBV5-1 with TRBJ1-4, with 8 bases matching TRBD1. The CDR3 is 17 amino acids. CDR1 is SGHRS, CDR2 YFSETQ, per germline. The trim removed 0 bases at V and 5 bases at J, leaving 9 bases unmatched. The full variable domain, rest sourced from reference TRBV5-1 and TRBJ1-4, is KAGVTQTPRYLIKTRGQQVTLSCSPISGHRSVSWYQQTPGQGLQFLFEYFSETQRNKGNFPGRFSGRQFSNSRSEMNVSTLELGDSALYLCASSLESRGHNNEKLFFGSGTQLSVL.

The V call is TRBV2, the J call TRBJ2-7; a possible D gene is TRBD1 (5 bases). In germline, CDR1 is SNHLY, CDR2 FYNNEI. Trimming removed 4 bases from V and 0 bases from J, with 19 bases in between. The CDR3 is made up of 17 amino acids. The CDR3 DNA reads as TGTGCCAGCAGTGTCCGCCTTGGCAGGGAACACTCCTACGAGCAGTACTTC. It codes for CASSVRLGREHSYEQYF.

V gene TRBV6-1 combines with J gene TRBJ2-7; D is perhaps TRBD1 or TRBD2 (5 bases each). Germline CDR1 and CDR2: MNHNS and SASEGT. This CDR3 has 13 residues. V lost 9 bases and J lost 0, with 12 bases in between. The CDR3 DNA is TGTGCCAGTGGGACCGGCCGCTCCTACGAGCAGTACTTC. Residues: CASGTGRSYEQYF.

In its sample, this clone was seen a few times. In DNA form, the CDR3 reads TGTGCCAGCTCACATGCCAAACCTAACTATGGCTACACCTTC. It specifies CASSHAKPNYGYTF. The chain uses TRBV18 and TRBJ1-2; D unclear. Per germline, CDR1 KGHSH and CDR2 LQKENI. Trimming shortened V by 4 bases and J by 0 bases, and 9 bases separated the two germline ends. The CDR3 totals 14 residues.

The chain is built from TRBV7-6 and TRBJ2-5; 8 nucleotides align to TRBD1. Germline V gives CDR1 SGHVS, CDR2 FNYEAQ. V lost 2 bases, J lost 5 bases, and 7 bases stayed unmatched. The CDR3 covers 15 residues. DNA for the CDR3: TGTGCCAGCAGCTTATTACAGGGGGTTTGGGAGACCCAGTACTTC. It is translated as CASSLLQGVWETQYF.

The J gene is TRBJ2-5, the V gene TRBV27; D remains ambiguous. The germline V gene encodes CDR1 MNHEY and CDR2 SMNVEV (reference sequence). CDR3 length equals 14 residues. V gave up 6 bases and J gave up 5 bases, with 16 bases separating them. CDR3 coding DNA: TGTGCCAGCAGGGGGTTAAGGGTCCGGGAGACCCAGTACTTC. It encodes CASRGLRVRETQYF.

The chain links TRBV6-6 to TRBJ2-7; D perhaps matches TRBD1 (7 bases). There are 16 residues in the CDR3. V was trimmed by 0 bases and J by 2 bases, leaving 14 bases between them. Germline V gives CDR1 MNHNY, CDR2 SVGAGI (reference sequence). CDR3 in amino acids: CASSYSSGRGAYEQYF. The DNA of the CDR3 is TGTGCCAGCAGTTACTCTTCGGGCAGGGGGGCCTACGAGCAGTACTTC.

The chain links TRBV5-1 to TRBJ2-3; D possibly corresponds to TRBD2 (5 bases). Germline CDR1 reads SGHRS; CDR2 reads YFSETQ. Deletions cut 2 bases from V and 2 bases from J, with 9 bases between. The CDR3 spans 14 residues. The CDR3 sequence: CASSLLDPTDTQYF. The CDR3 coding sequence is TGCGCCAGCAGCTTACTAGACCCCACAGATACGCAGTATTTT.

V and J are TRBV18 and TRBJ1-1; D is unresolved. V was trimmed by 5 bases and J by 0 bases, leaving 10 bases between them. This CDR3 is 14 amino acids long. Per germline, CDR1 KGHSH and CDR2 LQKENI. This chain's CDR3 is CASSLNNLNTEAFF. CDR3 in DNA: TGTGCCAGCTCATTAAACAACCTGAACACTGAAGCTTTCTTT. Supplemented by reference TRBV18 and TRBJ1-1, the full variable domain reads NAGVMQNPRHLVRRRGQEARLRCSPMKGHSHVYWYRQLPEEGLKFMVYLQKENIIDESGMPKERFSAEFPKEGPSILRIQQVVRGDSAAYFCASSLNNLNTEAFFGQGTRLTVV.

The rearrangement joins TRBV15 to TRBJ2-7; D not certain. V lost 1 base to trimming and J lost 4 bases, with 14 bases between them. Germline CDR1 and CDR2: LNHNV and YYDKDF (reference sequence). The CDR3 has 15 amino acids. The chain's CDR3 is CATSRAGSVPYEQYF. The CDR3 nucleotides are TGTGCCACCAGCAGAGCGGGCAGTGTACCTTACGAGCAGTACTTC.

This clone was observed a handful of times. V is TRBV7-6 and J is TRBJ1-1, with D unresolved. This CDR3 has 13 residues. Germline CDR1 SGHVS, CDR2 FNYEAQ. V lost 10 bases, J lost 3 bases, and 15 bases lay in between. The CDR3 loop reads CATTEGRDTEAFF. Here the CDR3 DNA reads TGTGCCACCACGGAGGGTAGGGACACTGAAGCTTTCTTT. The variable domain in full, completed from reference TRBV7-6 and TRBJ1-1, reads GAGVSQSPRYKVTKRGQDVALRCDPISGHVSLYWYRQALGQGPEFLTYFNYEAQQDKSGLPNDRFSAERPEGSISTLTIQRTEQRDSAMYRCATTEGRDTEAFFGQGTRLTVV.

CDR3 in DNA: TGTGCCAGTAGTGGCGGCTTCTCCTACGAGCAGTACTTC. This codes for CASSGGFSYEQYF. V usage is TRBV19 and J usage is TRBJ2-7; unclear D gene. The length of the CDR3 is 13 residues. The germline V gene has CDR1 LNHDA and CDR2 SQIVND (reference sequence). The ends were cut back, 5 bases at V and 0 bases at J, with 8 bases in the middle.

The V call is TRBV29-1, the J call TRBJ2-7; 15 positions match TRBD2. The CDR3 spans 16 residues. V was pared by 6 bases and J by 1 base, with 7 bases of the junction left unmatched. From germline, CDR1 is SQVTM and CDR2 ANQGSEA. The CDR3 DNA reads TGCAGCGTGGGAGGACTAGCGGGAGGGAGATCCTACGAGCAGTACTTC. This codes for CSVGGLAGGRSYEQYF.

This chain uses TRBV4-1 with TRBJ1-3; maybe TRBD1 (5 bases). Per the germline V gene, CDR1 is MGHRA and CDR2 is YSYEKL. The CDR3 has 15 amino acids. V was cut by 3 bases and J by 2 bases, with 11 bases left in between. CDR3 sequence reads: CASSQPGGTGNTIYF. The CDR3 DNA sequence: TGCGCCAGCAGCCAGCCCGGGGGAACTGGAAACACCATATATTTT.